What follows are 9 T cell receptor beta chains derived from one specimen sequenced in a study of blood T cell repertoires in COVID-19. Sequencing was performed with immunoSEQ multiplex PCR; in TCRdb, only in-frame clones are kept and a portion is missing. This table has 250,000 to 300,000 clones, 80% to 90% appearing once. The sequencing sample was made of peripheral blood. The receptors here all came from a woman aged 70-85 years with acute or convalescent COVID-19.

The chain couples TRBV19 to TRBJ2-7; 9 nucleotides agree with TRBD1. This CDR3 spans 13 amino acids. Germline CDR1 is LNHDA and CDR2 is SQIVND (reference sequence). V was pared by 5 bases and J by 5 bases, with 4 bases of the junction left unmatched. The CDR3 is CASSRTGAHEQYF. In DNA, the CDR3 is TGTGCCAGTAGTCGGACAGGGGCTCACGAGCAGTACTTC.

The V gene is TRBV10-1, the J gene TRBJ1-2; D is uncertain. This CDR3 contains 13 residues. Trimming left V 5 bases short and J 4 bases short, with 11 bases between. Looked up from germline, CDR1 is WNHNN and CDR2 is SYGVQD (reference sequence). CDR3 nucleotide sequence: TGCGCCAGCAGTAGCGTTGTAGGCTATGGCTACACCTTC. It is translated as CASSSVVGYGYTF.

V is TRBV19 and J is TRBJ1-5; weak D call: TRBD1 (6 bases). CDR3 length: 15 amino acids. Looked up from germline, CDR1 is LNHDA and CDR2 is SQIVND (reference sequence). The V gene lost 11 bases and the J gene lost 1 base, with 18 bases spanning the gap. CDR3 amino acids: CAEGGGVESNQPQHF. The CDR3 DNA follows: TGTGCCGAGGGGGGGGGCGTAGAGAGCAATCAGCCCCAGCATTTT.

The chain couples TRBV5-5 to TRBJ1-6; the D gene is possibly TRBD1 (5 bases). The CDR3 loop spans 13 amino acids. Germline V gene lookup returns CDR1 SGHKS and CDR2 YYEKEE (reference sequence). Trimming took 6 bases from V and 7 from J, leaving 11 bases between them. The CDR3 sequence: CASTIDSNSPLHF. CDR3 DNA: TGTGCCAGCACCATAGACAGCAATTCACCCCTCCACTTT.

The genes are TRBV19 and TRBJ2-3, with 9 bases identical to TRBD2. CDR3 size: 15 residues. Germline values: CDR1 LNHDA, CDR2 SQIVND (reference sequence). Germline trimming cut 1 base from V and 4 bases from J; bases unmatched to any gene: 3. CDR3 sequence (DNA): TGTGCCAGTAGTATAGGCGGGGGGGCCCCAGATACGCAGTATTTT. It specifies CASSIGGGAPDTQYF.

This rearrangement joins TRBV27 to TRBJ2-5; TRBD1 is a possible D gene (6 bases). Germline CDR1 MNHEY, CDR2 SMNVEV (reference sequence). The CDR3 consists of 13 residues. V was trimmed by 5 bases and J by 5 bases, leaving 12 bases between them. The CDR3 here is CASSIMRGETQYF. The CDR3 nucleotides read TGTGCCAGCAGTATAATGAGGGGGGAGACCCAGTACTTC.

This chain uses TRBV5-6 with TRBJ1-1, with a weak D call TRBD1 (6 bases). Trimming took off 5 bases at V and 2 bases at J, with 13 bases between the two ends. Germline V lookup: CDR1 SGHDT, CDR2 YYEEEE. The CDR3 extends over 14 amino acids. The CDR3 nucleotides are TGTGCCAGCAGGCGCAGGGACACTAACACTGAAGCTTTCTTT. As protein: CASRRRDTNTEAFF.

The chain combines TRBV7-9 with TRBJ1-2; D unclear. With 2 bases removed from V and 6 bases from J, the gap between germline ends came to 7 bases. Germline V lookup: CDR1 SEHNR, CDR2 FQNEAQ (reference sequence). The CDR3 runs to 12 residues. The CDR3 DNA reads as TGTGCCAGCAGCTTAAGGGAGAATGGCTACACCTTC. The encoded protein is CASSLRENGYTF.

This clone appeared a single time. The rearrangement joins TRBV5-1 to TRBJ2-7, with D unclear. V lost 0 bases and J lost 3, with 10 bases in between. The CDR3 has 14 amino acids. CDR1 and CDR2 from the germline V gene are SGHRS and YFSETQ. The CDR3 reads CASSLVPGDYEQYF. DNA of the CDR3: TGCGCCAGCAGCTTGGTTCCCGGAGACTACGAGCAGTACTTC.